The next 2 T cell receptor beta chains were all read from a single sample in a study of T cell responses to AZD1222 COVID-19 vaccine. Sequencing was performed with immunoSEQ multiplex PCR; in TCRdb, only in-frame clones are kept and a portion is missing. The sample shows about 130,000 clones, 90% of them seen only once. The specimen comprised peripheral blood, sampled on day 0 of AZD1222 vaccination. Source of these receptors: an adult in good health.

The chain recombines TRBV30 with TRBJ2-7; tentative D call: TRBD1 (5 bases). Germline CDR1 and CDR2: GTSNPN and SVGIG (reference sequence). V lost 3 bases and J 2 bases, leaving 8 bases between the germline ends. The length of the CDR3 is 12 residues. The CDR3, as DNA: TGTGCCTGGAGCCTGACAGCCTACGAGCAGTACTTC. Protein sequence: CAWSLTAYEQYF.

The rearrangement joins TRBV14 to TRBJ1-2; D is ambiguous. With 4 bases removed from V and 4 bases from J, the gap between germline ends came to 10 bases. The CDR3 contains 13 residues. The germline V gene has CDR1 SGHDN and CDR2 FVKESK. The CDR3 DNA sequence: TGTGCCAGCAGCCTTTTCCGGTCCTATGGCTACACCTTC. Amino acid sequence: CASSLFRSYGYTF.